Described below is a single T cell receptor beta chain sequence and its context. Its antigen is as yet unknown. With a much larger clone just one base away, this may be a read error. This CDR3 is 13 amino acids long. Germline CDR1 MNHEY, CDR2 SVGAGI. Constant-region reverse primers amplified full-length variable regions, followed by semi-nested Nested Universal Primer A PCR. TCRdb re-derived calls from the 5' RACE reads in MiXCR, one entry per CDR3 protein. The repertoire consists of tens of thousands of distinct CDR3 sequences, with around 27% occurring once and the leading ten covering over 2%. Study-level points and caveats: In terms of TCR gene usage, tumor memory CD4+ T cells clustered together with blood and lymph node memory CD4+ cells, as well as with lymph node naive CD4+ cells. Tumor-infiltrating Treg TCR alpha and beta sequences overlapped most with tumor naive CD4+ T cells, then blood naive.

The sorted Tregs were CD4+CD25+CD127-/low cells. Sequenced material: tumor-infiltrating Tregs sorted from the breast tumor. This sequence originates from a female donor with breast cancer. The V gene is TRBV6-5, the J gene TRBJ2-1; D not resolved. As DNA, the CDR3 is TGTGCCAGCAGTTATTTTTCCGGTAATGAGCTGTTCTTC. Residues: CASSYFSGNELFF.